These 3 T cell receptor beta chains came from one sample sequenced in a study of blood T cell repertoires in COVID-19. The method was immunoSEQ multiplex PCR; TCRdb's version includes in-frame clones alone and lacks a portion of them. This table has approximately 280,000 clones, 87% appearing once. What was sequenced was PBMCs or T cells enriched from blood (not recorded which). The source of these receptors is a woman aged 40 to 55 who had recovered from COVID-19.

The chain combines TRBV28 with TRBJ1-5; perhaps TRBD1 as D (6 bases). This CDR3 has 14 residues. CDR1 and CDR2 (germline): MDHEN, SYDVKM. Trimming took 3 bases from V and 5 from J, leaving 11 bases between them. As DNA, the CDR3 is TGTGCCAGCAGTTTCGGGACATCCGATCAGCCCCAGCATTTT. This codes for CASSFGTSDQPQHF. Based on the CDR3 plus reference TRBV28 and TRBJ1-5, the full variable domain is DVKVTQSSRYLVKRTGEKVFLECVQDMDHENMFWYRQDPGLGLRLIYFSYDVKMKEKGDIPEGYSVSREKKERFSLILESASTNQTSMYLCASSFGTSDQPQHFGDGTRLSIL.

The chain employs TRBV7-2 and TRBJ1-1; TRBD1 might be the D (6 bases). Trimming stripped 0 bases from V and 5 bases from J, with 13 bases between. The length of the CDR3 is 15 residues. Germline lookup yields CDR1 SGHTA and CDR2 FQGNSA. CDR3 sequence: CASSLANRVGTEAFF. DNA of the CDR3: TGTGCCAGCAGCTTAGCAAACAGGGTTGGAACTGAAGCTTTCTTT.

The chain has TRBV7-2 and TRBJ2-3; 7 bases fit TRBD2. After removal of 1 base from V and 0 bases from J, the junction contained 10 bases not matched to a gene. The germline gives CDR1 SGHTA, CDR2 FQGNSA. The CDR3 loop spans 18 amino acids. CDR3 protein: CASSLGGGNMESTDTQYF. The CDR3 DNA follows: TGTGCCAGCAGCTTAGGGGGGGGGAATATGGAAAGCACAGATACGCAGTATTTT. Full variable domain (outside the CDR3, taken from reference TRBV7-2 and TRBJ2-3): GAGVSQSPSNKVTEKGKDVELRCDPISGHTALYWYRQSLGQGLEFLIYFQGNSAPDKSGLPSDRFSAERTGGSVSTLTIQRTQQEDSAVYLCASSLGGGNMESTDTQYFGPGTRLTVL.